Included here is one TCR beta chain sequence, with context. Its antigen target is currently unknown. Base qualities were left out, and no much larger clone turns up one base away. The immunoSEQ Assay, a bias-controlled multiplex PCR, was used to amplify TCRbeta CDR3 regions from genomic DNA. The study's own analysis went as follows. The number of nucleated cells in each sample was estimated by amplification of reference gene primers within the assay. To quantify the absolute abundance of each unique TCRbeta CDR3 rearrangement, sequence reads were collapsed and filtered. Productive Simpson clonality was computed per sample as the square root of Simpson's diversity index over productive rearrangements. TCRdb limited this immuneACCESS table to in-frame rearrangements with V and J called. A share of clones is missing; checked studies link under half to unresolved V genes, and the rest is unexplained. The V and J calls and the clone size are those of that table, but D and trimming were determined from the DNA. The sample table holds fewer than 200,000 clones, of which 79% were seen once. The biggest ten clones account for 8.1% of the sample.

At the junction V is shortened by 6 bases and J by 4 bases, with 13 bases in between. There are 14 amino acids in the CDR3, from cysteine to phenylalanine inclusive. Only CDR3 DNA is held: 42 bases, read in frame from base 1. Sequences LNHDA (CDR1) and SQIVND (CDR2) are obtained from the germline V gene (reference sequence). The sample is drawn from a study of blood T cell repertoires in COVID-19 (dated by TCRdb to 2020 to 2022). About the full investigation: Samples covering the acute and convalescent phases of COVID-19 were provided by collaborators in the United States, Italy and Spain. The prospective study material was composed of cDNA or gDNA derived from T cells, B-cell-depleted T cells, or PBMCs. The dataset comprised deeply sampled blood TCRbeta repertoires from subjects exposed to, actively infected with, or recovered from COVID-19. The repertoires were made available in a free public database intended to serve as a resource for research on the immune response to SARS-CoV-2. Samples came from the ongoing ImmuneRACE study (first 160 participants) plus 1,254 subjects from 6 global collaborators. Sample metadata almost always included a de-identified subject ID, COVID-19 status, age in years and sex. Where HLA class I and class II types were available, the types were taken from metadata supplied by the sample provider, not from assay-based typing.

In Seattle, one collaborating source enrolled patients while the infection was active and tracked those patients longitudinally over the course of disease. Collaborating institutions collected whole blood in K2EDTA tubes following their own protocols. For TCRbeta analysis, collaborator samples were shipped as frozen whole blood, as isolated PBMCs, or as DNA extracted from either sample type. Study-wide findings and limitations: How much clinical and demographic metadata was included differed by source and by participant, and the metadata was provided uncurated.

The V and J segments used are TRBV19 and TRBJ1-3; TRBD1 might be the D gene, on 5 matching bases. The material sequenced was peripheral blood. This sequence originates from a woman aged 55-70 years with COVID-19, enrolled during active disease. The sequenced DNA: TGTGCCAGTAGCTTCGGCGGGGACGGAAACACCATATATTTT. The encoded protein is CASSFGGDGNTIYF.